These 23 T cell receptor beta chains were sequenced from one sample in a study of cytomegalovirus exposure and HLA in healthy donors. PCR was performed using 60 Vbeta and 13 Jbeta primers. Sequencing used immunoSEQ multiplex PCR; TCRdb keeps in-frame clones, though not all of them. The repertoire holds some 180,000 clones, with approximately 80% as singletons. Specimen: PBMCs. The receptors stem from a girl between 5 and 17 years old in good health and CMV-seropositive.

The chain has TRBV5-1 and TRBJ1-2, with 9 bases aligning to TRBD1. The germline gives CDR1 SGHRS, CDR2 YFSETQ. The CDR3 is made up of 15 amino acids. Trimming cost V 4 bases and J 4 bases; bases outside gene matches: 8. CDR3 sequence: CASSAGQGLTYGYTF. DNA for the CDR3: TGCGCCAGCAGCGCGGGACAGGGCCTGACCTATGGCTACACCTTC.

The chain links TRBV25-1 to TRBJ2-3; 9 nucleotides align to TRBD1. The CDR3 has 15 amino acids. V lost 6 bases to trimming and J lost 4 bases; unmatched junction nucleotides: 8. Looked up from germline, CDR1 is MGHDK and CDR2 is SYGVNS. The CDR3 is CASREGTGFPDTQYF. The CDR3 DNA reads TGTGCCAGCAGGGAGGGGACAGGGTTCCCAGATACGCAGTATTTT.

V is TRBV19 and J is TRBJ2-4; D is unclear. Germline CDR1 and CDR2: LNHDA and SQIVND (reference sequence). Trimming took off 8 bases at V and 7 bases at J, with 18 bases between the two ends. The CDR3 runs 14 residues. The CDR3 is CASGLGPTWNIQYF. The CDR3 DNA is TGTGCCAGTGGTCTTGGGCCCACCTGGAACATTCAGTACTTC.

The chain recombines TRBV18 with TRBJ2-7; 8 nucleotides match TRBD1. The CDR3 loop spans 14 amino acids. Germline CDR1 reads KGHSH; CDR2 reads LQKENI. V shed 2 bases, J shed 2 bases, and the junction held 2 bases outside the gene matches. CDR3 residues: CASSPARGPYEQYF. The CDR3 region has the DNA TGTGCCAGCTCACCAGCCAGGGGGCCCTACGAGCAGTACTTC.

This clone has only a few counts. The chain links TRBV29-1 to TRBJ2-3; a weak D match, TRBD2 (7 bases). Trimming removed 7 bases at V and 4 bases at J, with 9 bases between. Germline V lookup: CDR1 SQVTM, CDR2 ANQGSEA. The CDR3 is 11 amino acids. The CDR3 sequence is CSGGGPDTQYF. The CDR3 DNA follows: TGCAGCGGGGGGGGGCCAGATACGCAGTATTTT.

The chain couples TRBV5-1 to TRBJ2-1; 8 bases align to TRBD1. The CDR3 is made up of 15 amino acids. Germline V gives CDR1 SGHRS, CDR2 YFSETQ. Trimming cost V 5 bases and J 5 bases; bases outside gene matches: 9. CDR3 in DNA: TGCGCCAGCAGTCTGGGGCAGGGGGCCCACAATGAGCAGTTCTTC. It yields the protein CASSLGQGAHNEQFF.

The rearrangement uses TRBV5-1 and TRBJ2-1; tentative D call: TRBD1 (5 bases). Trimming shortened V by 3 bases and J by 4 bases, and 14 bases separated the two germline ends. Per the germline V gene, CDR1 is SGHRS and CDR2 is YFSETQ. CDR3 size: 15 residues. The DNA for the CDR3 is TGCGCCAGCAGCTGGGGCCCAGGATGGTACAATGAGCAGTTCTTC. Translating gives CASSWGPGWYNEQFF.

The rearrangement links TRBV29-1 to TRBJ1-4; no firm D call. The CDR3 is 14 residues long. Germline assignment: CDR1 SQVTM and CDR2 ANQGSEA. V lost 4 bases to trimming and J lost 6 bases, with 15 bases between them. CDR3 amino acids: CSVAVGRRDEKLFF. CDR3 coding DNA: TGCAGCGTTGCCGTGGGGAGGAGGGATGAAAAACTGTTTTTT.

V and J are TRBV6-1 and TRBJ2-5, with D perhaps matching TRBD1 (6 bases). The V end lost 5 bases, the J end lost 5 bases, and 12 bases lay between the germline ends. This CDR3 has 13 residues. The V gene's germline CDR1 is MNHNS and CDR2 SASEGT. As DNA, the CDR3 is TGTGCCAGCAGTCCAGGGGAAGCGGAGACCCAGTACTTC. This encodes CASSPGEAETQYF.

The chain joins TRBV9 to TRBJ1-1; no firm D call. Germline lookup yields CDR1 SGDLS and CDR2 YYNGEE. The CDR3 runs 17 residues. Trimming removed 4 bases at V and 0 bases at J, with 19 bases between. CDR3 DNA: TGTGCCAGCAGCCCTAATCTCCCAGACACAATGAACACTGAAGCTTTCTTT. This gives the protein CASSPNLPDTMNTEAFF.

The V and J genes are TRBV2 and TRBJ2-3; perhaps TRBD2 as D (5 bases). Germline V gene lookup returns CDR1 SNHLY and CDR2 FYNNEI. V lost 6 bases to trimming and J lost 5 bases, with 9 bases between them. The CDR3 runs to 12 residues. The CDR3 spells CASSPRGDTQYF. For the CDR3, the DNA is TGTGCCAGCAGCCCCCGGGGAGATACGCAGTATTTT.

The chain has TRBV6-1 and TRBJ1-1, with a possible D match to TRBD1 (6 bases). There are 12 residues in the CDR3. Germline CDR1 MNHNS, CDR2 SASEGT. Trimming left V 4 bases short and J 7 bases short, with 10 bases between. The CDR3 region is CASSVDRFEAFF. CDR3 sequence (DNA): TGTGCCAGCAGTGTCGACAGGTTTGAAGCTTTCTTT.

This clone was counted only a few times. V is TRBV4-1 and J is TRBJ2-7; perhaps TRBD1 as D (6 bases). The CDR3 contains 14 residues. Germline V gene lookup returns CDR1 MGHRA and CDR2 YSYEKL. V was trimmed by 5 bases and J by 3 bases, leaving 14 bases between them. DNA of the CDR3: TGCGCCAGCAGCGCACGACAGGTTGGCTACGAGCAGTACTTC. Translated: CASSARQVGYEQYF.

The J gene is TRBJ2-6, the V gene TRBV19, with D tentatively TRBD1 (6 bases). V lost 5 bases to trimming and J lost 11 bases, with 19 bases between them. This CDR3 spans 15 amino acids. Germline CDR1 reads LNHDA; CDR2 reads SQIVND (reference sequence). CDR3 protein: CASSRFLGQGYVLTF. CDR3 DNA sequence: TGTGCCAGTAGTCGATTCCTGGGGCAGGGGTACGTCCTGACTTTC.

This clone was counted a few times. The chain has TRBV7-9 and TRBJ2-2; no clear D gene. Trimming stripped 6 bases from V and 1 base from J, with 15 bases between. The CDR3 runs 16 residues. CDR1 and CDR2 (germline): SEHNR, FQNEAQ (reference sequence). The DNA of the CDR3 is TGTGCCAGCAGGTACCAGGTCATAGGGAACACCGGGGAGCTGTTTTTT. It specifies CASRYQVIGNTGELFF.

The chain has TRBV5-1 and TRBJ2-5; the D gene is possibly TRBD1 (7 bases). Per the germline V gene, CDR1 is SGHRS and CDR2 is YFSETQ. The CDR3 is 14 amino acids. V lost 0 bases and J lost 4, with 10 bases in between. Here the CDR3 DNA reads TGCGCCAGCAGCTTGGGACAGGGAGGAGAGACCCAGTACTTC. Amino acids: CASSLGQGGETQYF.

This chain connects TRBV7-9 to TRBJ2-3; 15 bases map to TRBD2. This CDR3 has 17 residues. Germline V gene lookup returns CDR1 SEHNR and CDR2 FQNEAQ (reference sequence). Germline trimming cut 4 bases from V and 4 bases from J; bases unmatched to any gene: 6. CDR3 in amino acids: CASSSGTSGRLPDTQYF. CDR3 in DNA: TGTGCCAGCAGCTCCGGGACTAGCGGGAGGCTCCCAGATACGCAGTATTTT.

The chain joins TRBV5-6 to TRBJ2-7; 10 bases agree with TRBD2. The germline gives CDR1 SGHDT, CDR2 YYEEEE. V gave up 2 bases and J gave up 6 bases; unmatched junction bases: 14. The length of the CDR3 is 17 residues. This chain's CDR3 is CASSFAGGGLAFSEQYF. The CDR3 DNA reads as TGTGCCAGCAGCTTCGCTGGTGGGGGACTAGCGTTTTCCGAGCAGTACTTC.

This chain uses TRBV7-9 with TRBJ1-4; D is undetermined. Trimming cost V 5 bases and J 10 bases, with 11 bases left between them. The CDR3 is 12 residues long. CDR1 SEHNR and CDR2 FQNEAQ come from the germline V gene (reference sequence). CDR3 nucleotide sequence: TGTGCCAGCAGCCCCCAGGATCGAAAACTGTTTTTT. It specifies CASSPQDRKLFF.

CDR3 loop: CASSSSGSYNEQFF. The CDR3 coding sequence is TGTGCCAGCTCAAGTAGCGGGAGCTACAATGAGCAGTTCTTC. The chain has TRBV18 and TRBJ2-1; 9 bases are shared with TRBD2. The V gene end was trimmed by 5 bases and the J gene end by 3 bases; junction bases not matched to a gene: 2. The CDR3 has 14 amino acids. Germline CDR1 is KGHSH and CDR2 is LQKENI.

The chain couples TRBV10-2 to TRBJ2-6, with D hard to call. Germline assignment: CDR1 WSHSY and CDR2 SAAADI. Trimming took 7 bases from V and 0 from J, leaving 13 bases between them. The CDR3 is made up of 16 amino acids. The CDR3 spells CASTPPSRSGANVLTF. The CDR3, as DNA: TGCGCCAGCACCCCGCCGAGTCGCTCTGGGGCCAACGTCCTGACTTTC.

The J gene is TRBJ2-7, the V gene TRBV25-1; 9 nucleotides align to TRBD1. J was trimmed by 9 bases and V by 5 bases; bases with no gene match: 11. Germline V lookup: CDR1 MGHDK, CDR2 SYGVNS. The CDR3 extends over 14 amino acids. The CDR3 nucleotides read TGTGCCAGCAGTCTGGGGACAGGGAGGGTAGGGCAGTACTTC. This codes for CASSLGTGRVGQYF.

This clone was detected once. The gene calls are TRBV29-1 and TRBJ1-2; TRBD1 is a possible D gene (6 bases). The germline V and J ends were trimmed by 2 bases and 5 bases, with 9 bases remaining between them. The CDR3 loop spans 12 amino acids. The V gene's germline CDR1 is SQVTM and CDR2 ANQGSEA. CDR3: CSVEQGNYGYTF. CDR3 DNA sequence: TGCAGCGTTGAACAGGGGAATTATGGCTACACCTTC.